Listed below are T cell receptor beta chains from one sample, sequenced in a study of T cell changes during pregnancy in multiple sclerosis. The protocol was immunoSEQ multiplex PCR, while the TCRdb copy is restricted to in-frame clones and leaves out a portion. Of 72,000 or so clones in the sample, approximately 93% were seen once. Sample: peripheral blood, taken in the second trimester of pregnancy. These TCRs come from a female donor with multiple sclerosis, enrolled in a pregnancy study. CDR3s include the opening cysteine and the closing phenylalanine or tryptophan.

V gene | CDR3 protein
TRBV11-2 | CASSSNPGQPNEKLFF
TRBV18 | CASSRGQGSISYEQYF
TRBV5-1 | CASSLAEGGVTEAFF
TRBV12-5 | CASSQEGQGRGYTF
TRBV2 | CASSEGLGRTTYEQYF
TRBV25-1 | CASSELAENYGYTF
TRBV10-1 | CASSEGVNYGYTF
TRBV19 | CASSITSGTGANVLTF
TRBV28 | CASTVTEESSYNEQFF
TRBV11-3 | CASSLDGTGVYEQYF
TRBV19 | CASSTGGGGAETQYF
TRBV6-1 | CASSDPKFSGLTDTQYF
TRBV5-6 | CASSSWTGNTEAFF
TRBV2 | CASSTGLANYGYTF
TRBV29-1 | CSVWAPNDEQYF
TRBV29-1 | CETGGGQPQHF
TRBV7-9 | CASLNPSDGGYTDTQYF
TRBV6-1 | CASSVGSGGNYEQYF
TRBV9 | CASSAEGALNYGYTF
TRBV9 | CASSPGAGVNTEAFF
TRBV5-4 | CASSLGFSGPSTDTQYF
TRBV19 | CATKPPGQYGYTF
TRBV19 | CASSVTGSTYEKLFF
TRBV19 | CASSIPSPRGDTEAFF
TRBV5-6 | CASSRFRTGEGETQYF
TRBV11-2 | CASSFIPGTKNTGELFF
TRBV7-9 | CASSPTTGVNTEAFF
TRBV7-8 | CASSATRASGGLLSEQYF
TRBV2 | CASIKTSGGGELFF
TRBV9 | CASSAGQAPGTGELFF
TRBV18 | CASSPPGQDNNEQFF
TRBV6-6 | CASQGSGNTIYF
TRBV6-5 | CASSAQGAENTIYF
TRBV9 | CASSSGTAEGEKLFF
TRBV2 | CASSESGLAGDTDTQYF
TRBV11-2 | CASSLTGGFYGYTF
TRBV19 | CASSIELQAEAFF
TRBV7-6 | CASSLGTGGGSPLHF
TRBV27 | CASSLYSSNQPQHF
TRBV6-5 | CATTQLSSYEQYF
TRBV20-1 | CSASNGEQYF
TRBV5-4 | CASSPGTVGTEAFF
TRBV20-1 | CSARDEQEYF
TRBV7-9 | CASSLQGATYGYTF
TRBV2 | CASSEWLRGGAYTGELFF
TRBV7-2 | CASSLFTYSNQPQHF
TRBV9 | CASSVGPAGFTDTQYF
TRBV19 | CASMGNTGREKLFF
TRBV9 | CASSASLGQGTGELFF
TRBV11-2 | CASSGEGHNQPQHF
TRBV9 | CASGLDRFPSGANVLTF
TRBV4-1 | CASSHQTGNPYGYTF
TRBV4-2 | CASSQGGVSQREQYF
TRBV9 | CASSASYGYTF
TRBV5-1 | CASSLDRGGNTEAFF
TRBV30 | CAWRILAGVEQFF
TRBV2 | CASSVWGQASNQPQHF
TRBV6-4 | CASSSDRAQPQHF
TRBV7-9 | CASSLEAGGPNTEAFF